This T cell receptor beta chain stems from a study of blood T cell repertoires in COVID-19. The wider study: The United States, Italy and Spain supplied acute and convalescent COVID-19 samples. In each case, the material was cDNA or gDNA derived from T cells, B-cell-depleted T cells, or PBMCs.

Germline V gives CDR1 KGHDR, CDR2 SFDVKD. The V gene lost 5 bases and the J gene lost 4 bases, with 3 bases spanning the gap. This CDR3 has 11 amino acids. Profiled with immunoSEQ multiplex PCR; TCRdb holds only in-frame clones, not every one. Of around 150,000 clones detected, about 76% appear once; the ten largest clones hold more than 7.5%. This chain uses TRBV24-1 with TRBJ2-3; no clear D gene. The sequence was collected from a woman aged 55-69 years with active or convalescent COVID-19. Sequencing used peripheral blood. In DNA form, the CDR3 reads TGTGCCACCAGTGGAGCAGATACGCAGTATTTT. Translating gives CATSGADTQYF.